The rows below give T cell receptor beta chains drawn from one sample of a study of cytotoxic CD8 clonotypes in ibrutinib-treated CLL. Some clones are missing from TCRdb's copy, which holds only in-frame ones; the method was immunoSEQ multiplex PCR. Of about 180,000 clones listed, more than 80% are singletons. The sequencing used PBMCs, collected after 24 months of ibrutinib treatment. The receptors were gathered from a human donor with chronic lymphocytic leukemia. Both conserved end residues are part of each CDR3. D genes are given only for firm matches. Clone size appears in some rows only: once, few, many, or a class for an expanded clone.

d_call clone_size j_call v_call cdr3_aa cdr3_nt
- - TRBJ1-3 TRBV28 CASRTQGLSGNTIYF TGTGCCAGCAGGACTCAGGGTCTGTCTGGAAACACCATATATTTT
TRBD2 - TRBJ2-1 TRBV4-3 CASSQEGGLALEQFF TGCGCCAGCAGCCAAGAGGGGGGACTAGCGTTGGAGCAGTTCTTC
TRBD1 - TRBJ2-5 TRBV12-5 CASGTETGFGTQYF TGTGCTAGTGGTACCGAGACAGGGTTTGGGACCCAGTACTTC
- once TRBJ2-7 TRBV6-1 CASKKVGPEQYF TGTGCCAGCAAGAAAGTTGGCCCCGAGCAGTACTTC
- - TRBJ1-5 TRBV11-2 CASSSLTGGNQPQHF TGTGCCAGCAGCTCTCTTACGGGGGGCAATCAGCCCCAGCATTTT
- - TRBJ1-1 TRBV7-3 CASSLIGGNTEAFF TGTGCCAGCAGCTTAATAGGCGGGAACACTGAAGCTTTCTTT
- once TRBJ2-7 TRBV11-2 CASSLGGQIHEQYF TGTGCCAGCAGCTTAGGGGGTCAGATCCACGAGCAGTACTTC
- - TRBJ1-2 TRBV5-1 CASSLYREGYTF TGCGCCAGCAGCTTGTATCGGGAGGGCTACACCTTC
- - TRBJ2-7 TRBV5-6 CASREGGYEQYF TGTGCCAGTAGAGAGGGGGGCTACGAGCAGTACTTC
TRBD1 - TRBJ2-6 TRBV15 CATVGTGNSGANVLTF TGTGCCACCGTCGGGACAGGGAATTCAGGGGCCAACGTCCTGACTTTC
TRBD2 once TRBJ2-1 TRBV27 CASSPMGGRAKNEQFF TGTGCCAGCAGTCCGATGGGCGGGAGGGCGAAAAATGAGCAGTTCTTC
TRBD1 - TRBJ1-2 TRBV6-5 CASSYRQGVNYGYTF TGTGCCAGCAGTTACCGACAGGGGGTCAACTATGGCTACACCTTC
TRBD1 - TRBJ2-7 TRBV30 CAWSEGTGGTYEQYF TGTGCCTGGAGTGAGGGGACAGGGGGAACATACGAGCAGTACTTC
- - TRBJ1-5 TRBV19 CASSIQRQPQHF TGTGCCAGTAGTATCCAGCGCCAGCCCCAGCATTTT
TRBD1 once TRBJ1-2 TRBV9 CASSVDNRGPNYGYTF TGTGCCAGCAGCGTTGACAACAGGGGTCCTAACTATGGCTACACCTTC
- once TRBJ2-7 TRBV23-1 CASRAGDEQYF TGCGCCAGCAGGGCCGGTGACGAGCAGTACTTC
- - TRBJ2-5 TRBV7-9 CASSPYRETQYF TGTGCCAGCAGCCCCTACCGGGAGACCCAGTACTTC
- - TRBJ2-1 TRBV5-8 CASSLLRGGQFF TGTGCCAGCAGCTTGTTGAGGGGCGGGCAGTTCTTC
- once TRBJ1-1 TRBV27 CASSLRERGTNTEAFF TGTGCCAGCAGTTTACGGGAGAGGGGAACGAACACTGAAGCTTTCTTT
- - TRBJ1-1 TRBV11-2 CASSFGIGRGAFF TGTGCCAGCAGCTTTGGTATTGGCAGGGGAGCTTTCTTT
- few TRBJ2-5 TRBV6-6 CASGSGRIETQYF TGTGCCAGCGGATCGGGGCGGATAGAGACCCAGTACTTC
- - TRBJ1-2 TRBV6-5 CASSPMFSYGYTF TGTGCCAGCAGTCCAATGTTTTCCTATGGCTACACCTTC
TRBD2 - TRBJ2-7 TRBV9 CASSVASGSYEQYF TGTGCCAGCAGCGTAGCTAGCGGGAGTTACGAGCAGTACTTC
- - TRBJ2-1 TRBV19 CASSIGTTYRGQFF TGTGCCAGTAGTATAGGGACGACGTATCGGGGGCAGTTCTTC
TRBD1 - TRBJ1-5 TRBV4-1 CASSAPGGHQPQHF TGCGCCAGCAGTGCCCCAGGGGGGCATCAGCCCCAGCATTTT
- - TRBJ2-7 TRBV7-6 CASSLIQDWGRYEQYF TGTGCCAGCAGCTTAATTCAGGACTGGGGACGGTACGAGCAGTACTTC
TRBD1 - TRBJ2-7 TRBV14 CASSRPGGLDEQYF TGTGCCAGCAGCCGCCCAGGGGGTCTCGACGAGCAGTACTTC
- - TRBJ1-2 TRBV28 CASSPGGARYGYTF TGTGCCAGCAGCCCCGGGGGGGCCAGGTATGGCTACACCTTC
TRBD2 - TRBJ2-3 TRBV18 CASSPRTSGSADTQYF TGTGCCAGCTCACCCCGGACTAGCGGGAGTGCAGATACGCAGTATTTT
TRBD2 - TRBJ2-1 TRBV5-4 CASSLDRAGGRSSYNEQFF TGTGCCAGCAGCTTGGATAGGGCGGGGGGCCGTAGCTCCTACAATGAGCAGTTCTTC
- many TRBJ1-1 TRBV5-6 CASSPGRDTEAFF TGTGCCAGCAGCCCGGGTAGGGACACTGAAGCTTTCTTT
- - TRBJ2-7 TRBV5-1 CASSPGLLSSYEQYF TGCGCCAGCAGCCCCGGACTGTTGAGCTCCTACGAGCAGTACTTC
- once TRBJ1-3 TRBV9 CASSVEISGNTIYF TGTGCCAGCAGCGTAGAAATCTCTGGAAACACCATATATTTT
- - TRBJ2-7 TRBV18 CASSPNYEQYF TGTGCCAGCTCCCCTAACTACGAGCAGTACTTC
TRBD1 - TRBJ1-1 TRBV9 CASSPRRGRMVRTEAFF TGTGCCAGCAGCCCCCGGAGGGGGCGGATGGTCAGGACTGAAGCTTTCTTT
TRBD2 - TRBJ2-3 TRBV5-1 CASSLAERGEADTQYF TGCGCCAGCAGCTTGGCAGAGCGGGGGGAAGCGGATACGCAGTATTTT
TRBD1 - TRBJ1-5 TRBV6-5 CASSYNRAGGMQPQHF TGTGCCAGCAGTTACAATCGTGCAGGGGGCATGCAGCCCCAGCATTTT
TRBD1 - TRBJ2-7 TRBV4-2 CASSHSGTGVYEQYF TGTGCCAGCAGCCATTCCGGGACAGGGGTCTACGAGCAGTACTTC
- - TRBJ1-1 TRBV5-1 CASSLRAGSLGTEAFF TGCGCCAGCAGCTTGAGGGCAGGGTCCTTGGGAACTGAAGCTTTCTTT
- once TRBJ2-1 TRBV7-3 CASSLTVYNEQFF TGTGCCAGCAGCCTGACAGTATACAATGAGCAGTTCTTC
- - TRBJ1-3 TRBV5-8 CASSLELTGNTIYF TGTGCCAGCAGCTTGGAGCTAACTGGAAACACCATATATTTT
- - TRBJ1-2 TRBV7-3 CASSLTRRDGYTF TGTGCCAGCAGCTTAACGAGACGGGATGGCTACACCTTC
- - TRBJ1-5 TRBV28 CASSLGTVNQPQHF TGTGCCAGCAGTCTCGGGACGGTTAATCAGCCCCAGCATTTT
TRBD1 - TRBJ2-7 TRBV5-1 CASSLSGGATYEQYF TGCGCCAGCAGCTTGTCAGGGGGCGCTACCTACGAGCAGTACTTC
- - TRBJ1-5 TRBV6-6 CASMLIVGVGNQPQHF TGTGCCAGCATGTTGATAGTAGGGGTGGGCAATCAGCCCCAGCATTTT
TRBD1 - TRBJ1-4 TRBV7-9 CASSLLGTGEEKLFF TGTGCCAGCAGCCTCCTGGGGACAGGGGAAGAAAAACTGTTTTTT
- - TRBJ2-7 TRBV6-1 CASSASKGGWSSYEQYF TGTGCCAGCAGTGCCTCCAAAGGGGGATGGAGCTCCTACGAGCAGTACTTC
- few TRBJ2-2 TRBV6-1 CAVSDRNANTGELFF TGTGCCGTCTCGGACAGAAACGCGAACACCGGGGAGCTGTTTTTT
- - TRBJ2-5 TRBV28 CATRSRQTGEETQYF TGTGCCACCCGTTCTCGACAAACCGGAGAAGAGACCCAGTACTTC
- - TRBJ2-3 TRBV7-2 CASSFWDSTDTQYF TGTGCCAGCAGCTTCTGGGACAGCACAGATACGCAGTATTTT
- - TRBJ2-2 TRBV6-5 CASKMDQYPGELFF TGTGCCAGCAAGATGGATCAGTACCCCGGGGAGCTGTTTTTT
- few TRBJ1-1 TRBV7-6 CASSDLGASTEAFF TGTGCCAGCAGCGACCTGGGCGCTAGCACTGAAGCTTTCTTT
- - TRBJ2-5 TRBV5-1 CASSYGQTQETQYF TGCGCCAGCAGCTACGGACAGACCCAAGAGACCCAGTACTTC
- - TRBJ1-2 TRBV10-1 CASSESFGAADGYTF TGCGCCAGCAGTGAGTCGTTCGGGGCTGCTGATGGCTACACCTTC
- - TRBJ1-5 TRBV7-9 CASSHGDVGNQPQHF TGTGCCAGCAGCCACGGGGATGTGGGCAATCAGCCCCAGCATTTT
- - TRBJ1-5 TRBV2 CASSGEGGAQPQHF TGTGCCAGCAGTGGGGAGGGGGGAGCCCAGCCCCAGCATTTT
- - TRBJ2-5 TRBV5-4 CASSQDRKGTGEIETQYF TGTGCCAGCAGCCAAGATCGTAAGGGAACGGGAGAAATCGAGACCCAGTACTTC
- - TRBJ1-2 TRBV19 CATQGAKGGYGYTF TGTGCCACTCAAGGGGCAAAGGGTGGCTATGGCTACACCTTC
- - TRBJ1-3 TRBV5-1 CASSLGEAGNTIYF TGCGCCAGCAGCTTGGGGGAGGCTGGAAACACCATATATTTT
- - TRBJ2-1 TRBV6-1 CASSVEQRPYNEQFF TGTGCCAGCAGTGTAGAACAACGCCCCTACAATGAGCAGTTCTTC